Below are 11 T cell receptor beta chains sequenced from a single sample in a study of T cells in Graves' hyperthyroidism and ophthalmopathy. TCR beta CDR3 sequences were amplified from RNA transcripts. The primer set for the first-round RT-PCR of the TCR CDR3 was HTBI. Via MiXCR, TCRdb re-called the multiplex PCR reads, giving one row per CDR3 protein. The table shows approximately 690,000 distinct CDR3 sequences, with around 15% occurring only once. The sequenced sample was blood. Receptors originate from a woman aged 50 to 65 with Graves' ophthalmopathy.

The sample holds a few counts of this clonotype. J is TRBJ2-2 and V is TRBV28, with TRBD1 matching over 8 bases. This CDR3 has 16 residues. From germline, CDR1 is MDHEN and CDR2 SYDVKM. J lost 1 base, V lost 6 bases, and 7 bases had no gene match. The CDR3 here is CASSTPGTGNTGELFF. CDR3 DNA sequence: TGTGCCAGCAGCACCCCCGGGACAGGGAACACCGGGGAGCTGTTTTTT.

This clonotype was counted at least ten times. The chain uses TRBV7-9 and TRBJ2-2; either TRBD1 or TRBD2 may supply D (5 bases each). The CDR3 sequence is 15 residues long. Germline V CDR1 and CDR2: SEHNR, FQNEAQ (reference sequence). V was shortened by 5 bases and J by 7 bases, with 17 bases between the two germline ends. Written as DNA, the CDR3 is TGTGCCAGCAGCCCCGGGACCGCAAGAAGCGGGGAGCTGTTTTTT. Its protein is CASSPGTARSGELFF.

The chain carries TRBV7-2 and TRBJ1-6, with D maybe TRBD1 (6 bases). The germline V gene encodes CDR1 SGHTA and CDR2 FQGNSA. V lost 5 bases and J lost 10, with 18 bases in between. The CDR3 is 15 residues long. The CDR3 is CASSLMAGEESPLHF. CDR3 sequence (DNA): TGTGCCAGCAGCCTAATGGCAGGGGAGGAATCACCCCTCCACTTT. Full variable domain (remainder filled in from reference TRBV7-2 and TRBJ1-6): GAGVSQSPSNKVTEKGKDVELRCDPISGHTALYWYRQSLGQGLEFLIYFQGNSAPDKSGLPSDRFSAERTGGSVSTLTIQRTQQEDSAVYLCASSLMAGEESPLHFGNGTRLTVT.

This clonotype showed up just a few times. This rearrangement joins TRBV12-3 or TRBV12-4 to TRBJ2-7; 10 positions agree with TRBD2. Trimming at V came to 7 bases and at J to 0 bases, leaving 3 bases not matched to a gene. The CDR3 has 14 amino acids. CDR3 residues: CASTTSGYSYEQYF. The CDR3 DNA follows: TGTGCCAGCACGACTAGCGGGTACTCCTACGAGCAGTACTTC.

This clonotype was picked up many times. The CDR3, as DNA: TGTGCCACCAGCAGAGATTGGGGCTCGGCAGGCCAAGAGACCCAGTACTTC. Protein sequence: CATSRDWGSAGQETQYF. The chain is built from TRBV15 and TRBJ2-5, with D possibly TRBD1 on 5 matching bases. V lost 0 bases and J 1 base, leaving 15 bases between the germline ends. The CDR3 length is 17 residues. Germline CDR1 reads LNHNV; CDR2 reads YYDKDF (reference sequence).

At least ten counts were recorded for this clonotype. The chain links TRBV5-1 to TRBJ2-7, with TRBD2 matching 8 bases. Looked up from germline, CDR1 is SGHRS and CDR2 is YFSETQ. The CDR3 length is 15 residues. The V and J ends lost 4 bases and 3 bases, in that order; junction bases with no gene match: 9. CDR3 nucleotide sequence: TGCGCCAGCAGCGAAGTTTCGGGGGGGAACTACGAGCAGTACTTC. Encoded protein: CASSEVSGGNYEQYF.

V and J are TRBV7-2 and TRBJ2-5; possibly TRBD1 or TRBD2 for D (5 bases each). Germline V gives CDR1 SGHTA, CDR2 FQGNSA. Trimming removed 0 bases from V and 1 base from J, with 12 bases in between. This CDR3 comprises 16 residues. CDR3 amino acids: CASSLAVWGIQETQYF. The CDR3 DNA sequence: TGTGCCAGCAGCTTAGCGGTTTGGGGGATCCAAGAGACCCAGTACTTC.

This clonotype has only a few counts. The gene calls are TRBV29-1 and TRBJ2-4, with 13 bases that match TRBD2. CDR1 is SQVTM and CDR2 is ANQGSEA in the germline V gene. V lost 6 bases, J lost 10 bases, and 6 bases stayed unmatched. This CDR3 contains 13 residues. DNA for the CDR3: TGCAGCGTGAGGACTAGCGGGAGTCTTATTCAGTACTTC. Translated, it gives CSVRTSGSLIQYF. The full variable domain, with the rest looked up from reference TRBV29-1 and TRBJ2-4, is SAVISQKPSRDICQRGTSLTIQCQVDSQVTMMFWYRQQPGQSLTLIATANQGSEATYESGFVIDKFPISRPNLTFSTLTVSNMSPEDSSIYLCSVRTSGSLIQYFGAGTRLSVL.

This clonotype has more than one count but fewer than ten. The rearrangement links TRBV7-9 to TRBJ1-4; D ambiguous. This CDR3 has 13 residues. V was pared by 2 bases and J by 8 bases, with 9 bases between. Germline CDR1 is SEHNR and CDR2 is FQNEAQ (reference sequence). The CDR3 DNA sequence: TGTGCCAGCAGCTTAAATACCATGGAAAAACTGTTTTTT. It specifies CASSLNTMEKLFF.

This clonotype was picked up many times. The chain recombines TRBV18 with TRBJ2-7, with TRBD1 matching over 7 bases. The trim removed 3 bases at V and 5 bases at J, leaving 7 bases unmatched. Germline CDR1 KGHSH, CDR2 LQKENI. The CDR3 is 14 amino acids. CDR3 region: CASSPPDRAHEQYF. The CDR3 bases are TGTGCCAGCTCACCCCCCGACAGGGCCCACGAGCAGTACTTC. The full variable domain, with the rest looked up from reference TRBV18 and TRBJ2-7, is NAGVMQNPRHLVRRRGQEARLRCSPMKGHSHVYWYRQLPEEGLKFMVYLQKENIIDESGMPKERFSAEFPKEGPSILRIQQVVRGDSAAYFCASSPPDRAHEQYFGPGTRLTVT.

CDR3 residues: CASSRFGSDEQFF. The DNA for the CDR3 is TGCGCCAGCAGCCGTTTCGGGAGTGATGAGCAGTTCTTC. The J gene is TRBJ2-1, the V gene TRBV4-1; tentatively, D is TRBD2 (6 bases). Germline CDR1 and CDR2: MGHRA and YSYEKL. Between the trimmed V and J ends, which lost 4 bases and 8 bases, there was a span of 12 bases. The CDR3 loop spans 13 amino acids.